This paragraph reports one TCR beta chain. This clone registers as medium-sized (0.01 to 0.1%) within its sample. It has no known antigen specificity. Germline is not matched at one junction end, which may reflect a read error. The same CDR3 can be traced to other DNA sequences in this sample. To prepare the library, PCR was applied. Sequencing was carried out with an Illumina HiSeq 4000. High-throughput sequencing was used to profile the TCR beta-chain CDR3 region of every patient. Per the authors' processing: Drawing on CDR3 differences between clinicopathological groups, the researchers built a classifier meant to tell apart patients with distant-metastatic papillary thyroid cancer. The Shannon index was used to measure repertoire diversity, and the Morisita-Horn index was used to measure how similar tumor and blood repertoires were. In-frame beta chains were kept once TCRdb had trimmed the public reads at Q25 with fastp and called clones with MiXCR. The V and J calls, along with clone size, are taken from TCRdb and not from the paper's own processing. For this sample there are about 40,000 clones; about a sixth appear just once. In total, the top ten clones hold around a tenth of the sample.

This record comes from a study of metastatic and nonmetastatic thyroid tumors (dated by TCRdb to 2019 to 2021). For the wider study: Repertoires were compared across peripheral blood and tumor or nodule tissue samples from malignant and benign thyroid patients.

Here is what the overall study found, with its caveats: In both blood and tumor samples, TCR beta diversity was reported to be significantly higher in malignant tumors than in benign nodules.

No patient had received any treatment before thyroid surgery. Using T-cell receptor beta sequencing, the researchers looked back retrospectively at clinical samples from patients, gathered between about 2012 and 2018. The CDR3, from cysteine to phenylalanine, totals 12 residues. The DNA shown is the 36-base CDR3, in frame from base 1. The germline V gene yields SGHVS for CDR1 and FQNEAQ for CDR2. Recombination joined TRBV7-8 with TRBJ2-1, with TRBD1 perhaps the D gene, on 6 matching bases. The sample was tumor tissue. The clonotype comes from a female donor with papillary thyroid cancer or a benign thyroid nodule (not recorded which). Some clones in this sample may be carry-over from other donors' samples. The CDR3 in this case is CASSLSSSPQGF. The bases are TGTGCCAGCAGCTTATCCTCCTCACCACAGGGTTTC.